This section outlines one TCR beta chain sequence together with its context. This CDR3 has 14 amino acids. Germline loops: CDR1 SGHAT, CDR2 FQNNGV. The V and J ends lost 4 bases and 1 base respectively, with 7 bases between them. This sample was included in a study of blood T cell repertoires in COVID-19. Study overall: Both acute and convalescent COVID-19 samples were obtained from the United States, Italy and Spain. T cells, B-cell-depleted T cells, or PBMCs supplied cDNA or gDNA.

In the original analysis: Nucleated cell number was recorded as an estimate derived from reference gene primer amplification. Generated by immunoSEQ multiplex PCR, the TCRdb table keeps only in-frame clones and is missing some. V and J calls and clone size are given by that table; D and trimming were obtained from the DNA. The table lists around 100,000 clones, around nine tenths of them singletons. The material sequenced was peripheral blood. The gene calls are TRBV11-2 and TRBJ2-2, with no clear D. This receptor was obtained from a man between 40 and 49 years old with acute or convalescent COVID-19. The CDR3 region has the DNA TGTGCCAGCAGCTCACAGATGAACACCGGGGAGCTGTTTTTT. It translates to CASSSQMNTGELFF.